This record looks at one TCR beta chain sequence and its context. TCRdb's table, derived via immunoSEQ multiplex PCR, lists solely in-frame clones and lacks some. The sample holds 81,000 or so clones; around nine tenths are singletons and the top ten take roughly 0.44%. This sample was included in a study of OX40 agonist ivuxolimab in advanced cancers. Germline CDR1 is ENHRY and CDR2 is SYGVKD. V lost 3 bases to trimming and J lost 1 base, with 9 bases between them. The CDR3 is 15 amino acids. The rearrangement uses TRBV10-3 and TRBJ2-2; perhaps TRBD1 as D (6 bases). This TCR derives from an adult with an advanced solid tumor such as melanoma, head and neck, liver or kidney cancer. The sample was CD4+ or CD8+ T cells sorted from blood, taken in a trial of the OX40 agonist ivuxolimab. CDR3 bases: TGTGCCATCAGTGAAGGGGACAAGAACACCGGGGAGCTGTTTTTT. Its translation is CAISEGDKNTGELFF.